These T cell receptor beta chains were read from a single sample in a study of blood T cell repertoires in COVID-19. The repertoire was sequenced with immunoSEQ multiplex PCR; TCRdb's copy has only in-frame clones and lacks some. The sample lists about 130,000 clones, roughly 90% occurring once. Material: PBMCs or T cells enriched from blood (not recorded which). Receptor source: a woman between 50 and 59 years old who had recovered from COVID-19. Each CDR3 is given with its conserved first and last residue. Clone size is given for some rows only: seen once, a few or many times, or a class if the clone is expanded.

size: .
V: TRBV24-1
CDR3: CATSDPYSVSGNNEQFF

size: .
V: TRBV19
CDR3: CASAWATNTEAFF

size: .
V: TRBV29-1
CDR3: CSTRTGEGYTF

size: .
V: TRBV27
CDR3: CASSLTGGGNTIYF

size: .
V: TRBV7-3
CDR3: CASSPTMRAEQFF

size: .
V: TRBV30
CDR3: CALERSGNTIYF

size: .
V: TRBV27
CDR3: CASSYRGTSSYEQYF

size: .
V: TRBV19
CDR3: CASSIDVRTGLNYGYTF

size: .
V: TRBV6-5
CDR3: CASSFNTGLMNTEAFF

size: .
V: TRBV9
CDR3: CASSLDSLGSGNTIYF

size: few
V: TRBV7-9
CDR3: CASSLVAGEPTGELFF

size: .
V: TRBV19
CDR3: CASSIVAGVHSLVETQYF

size: .
V: TRBV6-5
CDR3: CASSYSGEADTQYF

size: .
V: TRBV5-5
CDR3: CASSLVSGGTSPLHF

size: .
V: TRBV27
CDR3: CASSFSSREGTGELFF

size: once
V: TRBV4-3
CDR3: CASSQDWDRDNQPQHF

size: .
V: TRBV11-3
CDR3: CASSLGQNTEAFF

size: .
V: TRBV2
CDR3: CATRGSGQTNSPLHF

size: .
V: TRBV5-6
CDR3: CASNPGQLYNSPLHF

size: few
V: TRBV27
CDR3: CASSPSTSGAYEQYF

size: .
V: TRBV5-1
CDR3: CASSPDPGGNSPLHF

size: .
V: TRBV3-1/TRBV3-2
CDR3: CASSLLLAGVSDTQYF